The TCR beta chain under discussion was sequenced for a study of T cell repertoires in cytomegalovirus infection. Study overall: Indications came from public TCR beta signatures; they pointed to CMV infection and to a matching HLA type.

Using its own MiXCR run on the reads, TCRdb lists one record per CDR3 protein. This sample yields some 940,000 distinct CDR3 sequences, of which 30% to 40% are seen a single time; roughly an eighth belongs to the top ten. This clonotype turned up a few times. Its matching antigen is unknown. The V and J ends lost 6 bases and 0 bases respectively, with 22 bases between them. The CDR3 contains 18 residues. From germline, CDR1 is SEHNR and CDR2 FQNEAQ (reference sequence). The sample here was cultured CD8+ T cells from PBMCs, taken from culture after CMV antigen stimulation. The rearrangement uses TRBV7-9 and TRBJ2-3; possible D gene TRBD1, 5 bases. This TCR was recovered from a human donor in good health (CMV status not recorded). Some clones in this sample may be carry-over from other donors' samples. In nucleotides, the CDR3 is TGTGCCAGCAGTTCAGCCTTCAGGGCTCCCACTAGCACAGATACGCAGTATTTT. This translates into CASSSAFRAPTSTDTQYF.